This T cell receptor (beta chain) is from a study of T cell repertoires in cytomegalovirus infection. Turning to the study itself: Public TCR beta signatures were indicative of both CMV infection and a matching HLA type.

One entry per CDR3 protein results from TCRdb running MiXCR on the reads. The sample includes some 200,000 distinct CDR3 sequences, 35% to 40% of them seen just once. V lost 7 bases, J lost 8 bases, and 15 bases lay in between. The CDR3 has 13 amino acids. Germline assignment: CDR1 SEHNR and CDR2 FQNEAQ (reference sequence). Regarding this clonotype: Its antigen remains unknown.

The clonotype comes from a human donor in good health (CMV status not recorded). Some clones in this sample may be carry-over from other donors' samples. The chain has TRBV7-9 and TRBJ2-1; D unclear. The sequencing here drew on CD8+ T cells from cultured PBMCs, taken from culture after CMV antigen stimulation. The CDR3 nucleotides are TGTGCCAGCACCGACGGTGGGAAGGATGAGCAGTTCTTC. This sequence encodes CASTDGGKDEQFF. The full variable domain, completed using reference TRBV7-9 and TRBJ2-1, is DTGVSQNPRHKITKRGQNVTFRCDPISEHNRLYWYRQTLGQGPEFLTYFQNEAQLEKSRLLSDRFSAERPKGSFSTLEIQRTEQGDSAMYLCASTDGGKDEQFFGPGTRLTVL.